This T cell receptor (beta chain) was sequenced during a study of blood T cells in healthy people across ages. Together with a sample-barcoded 5' primer, a J-beta primer mix was included in a second PCR lasting roughly 6 to 12 cycles. MiXCR, run by TCRdb on the 5' RACE reads, gives a single entry per CDR3 protein. Here the sample spans some 930,000 distinct CDR3 sequences, about 29% being singletons. Study outcomes and limitations: Older age went with lower TCR beta diversity per million T cells, in a roughly linear way. Naive CD4+ cells and diversity were both higher in long-lived donors than in aged donors.

Unmatched junction bases numbered 11, after V lost 6 bases and J lost 5 bases. The CDR3 is 15 amino acids. Per the germline V gene, CDR1 is MDHEN and CDR2 is SYDVKM. In its sample, this clonotype was seen a few times. The antigen is unknown. These same data were also listed under a study on T cells of mothers and their children.

Sequencing used blood. This TCR came from a woman aged 40 to 49 in good health. This chain links TRBV28 with TRBJ2-7; TRBD1 aligns across 9 bases. CDR3 residues: CASRVRQGGVHEQYF. CDR3 DNA sequence: TGTGCCAGCAGGGTTAGACAGGGGGGGGTCCACGAGCAGTACTTC. Filled out from reference TRBV28 and TRBJ2-7, the complete variable domain reads DVKVTQSSRYLVKRTGEKVFLECVQDMDHENMFWYRQDPGLGLRLIYFSYDVKMKEKGDIPEGYSVSREKKERFSLILESASTNQTSMYLCASRVRQGGVHEQYFGPGTRLTVT.